One and the same sample provided the 30 T cell receptor beta chains below, sequenced in a study of OX40 agonist ivuxolimab in advanced cancers. Library preparation used the immunoSEQ multiplex PCR assay. Imported from immuneACCESS, the table was reduced by TCRdb to in-frame sequences with V and J called. These copies leave out some clones; in studies compared against another copy, an unresolved V gene accounts for under half, and the cause of the remainder is not known. In this sample the table shows around 63,000 clones, about 88% of which occur a single time. The ten largest account for roughly 0.29% of the sample. Sequencing was performed on CD4+ or CD8+ T cells sorted from blood, taken in a trial of the OX40 agonist ivuxolimab. All receptors come from an adult with an advanced solid tumor such as melanoma, head and neck, liver or kidney cancer.

The chain carries TRBV19 and TRBJ2-3, with TRBD2 as a possible D gene (6 bases). Trimming removed 8 bases at V and 2 bases at J, with 14 bases between. The CDR3 is 14 amino acids. Germline CDR1 LNHDA, CDR2 SQIVND (reference sequence). As DNA, the CDR3 is TGTGCCAGTGTGGCGCGGGGCCTCACAGATACGCAGTATTTT. It codes for CASVARGLTDTQYF.

The V gene is TRBV18, the J gene TRBJ1-2, with D tentatively TRBD1 (6 bases). Germline lookup yields CDR1 KGHSH and CDR2 LQKENI. V lost 1 base and J 7 bases, leaving 10 bases between the germline ends. The CDR3 runs to 13 residues. The CDR3 DNA is TGTGCCAGCTCACCACGCCAGGGGAGTGGCTACACCTTC. As protein: CASSPRQGSGYTF.

The chain employs TRBV19 and TRBJ1-6; D is ambiguous. Per the germline V gene, CDR1 is LNHDA and CDR2 is SQIVND (reference sequence). Trimming took off 1 base at V and 13 bases at J, with 11 bases between the two ends. This CDR3 comprises 13 residues. The CDR3 sequence is CASSIAPRTPLHF. The CDR3 nucleotides read TGTGCCAGTAGTATAGCGCCCCGGACGCCCCTCCACTTT.

Comments on this clone: This same CDR3 is encoded by further DNA sequences in the sample. The CDR3 reads CASSFEGSGANVLTF. CDR3 sequence (DNA): TGCGCCAGCAGCTTTGAGGGATCTGGGGCCAACGTCCTGACTTTC. The chain recombines TRBV5-1 with TRBJ2-6, with D possibly matching TRBD2 (5 bases). Germline CDR1 and CDR2: SGHRS and YFSETQ. V was pared by 2 bases and J by 1 base, with 7 bases between. This CDR3 has 15 amino acids.

The V and J genes are TRBV7-6 and TRBJ2-5, with a possible D match to TRBD2 (6 bases). Germline CDR1 reads SGHVS; CDR2 reads FNYEAQ. Trimming pared 1 base from V and 4 bases from J, leaving 10 bases between. The CDR3 sequence is 14 residues long. CDR3 residues: CASSLGTGRETQYF. Here the CDR3 DNA reads TGTGCCAGCAGCTTAGGAACCGGGAGAGAGACCCAGTACTTC.

This chain joins TRBV7-9 and TRBJ2-1; no clear D gene. The CDR3 extends over 14 amino acids. V dropped 5 bases and J dropped 10 bases, with 18 bases sitting between them. The V gene's germline CDR1 is SEHNR and CDR2 FQNEAQ (reference sequence). CDR3 in amino acids: CASSPGRAPEEQFF. The DNA for the CDR3 is TGTGCCAGCAGCCCCGGACGGGCCCCGGAAGAGCAGTTCTTC.

This chain connects TRBV2 to TRBJ2-1, with 13 positions matching TRBD2. J was trimmed by 4 bases and V by 5 bases; bases with no gene match: 8. Germline V gene lookup returns CDR1 SNHLY and CDR2 FYNNEI. This CDR3 has 17 residues. The CDR3 nucleotides read TGTGCCAGCAGTCTAGAGGGACTAGCGGGATCGTACAATGAGCAGTTCTTC. Its translation is CASSLEGLAGSYNEQFF. The full variable domain, in which reference TRBV2 and TRBJ2-1 provide the parts outside the CDR3, is EPEVTQTPSHQVTQMGQEVILRCVPISNHLYFYWYRQILGQKVEFLVSFYNNEISEKSEIFDDQFSVERPDGSNFTLKIRSTKLEDSAMYFCASSLEGLAGSYNEQFFGPGTRLTVL.

The gene calls are TRBV7-9 and TRBJ1-1; D is perhaps TRBD1 (5 bases). CDR3 length: 13 residues. Germline lookup yields CDR1 SEHNR and CDR2 FQNEAQ (reference sequence). V dropped 5 bases and J dropped 8 bases, with 15 bases sitting between them. CDR3 sequence (DNA): TGTGCCAGCAGCAGTGGTCGGGGACCAGAAGCTTTCTTT. Protein: CASSSGRGPEAFF.

The chain uses TRBV5-6 and TRBJ1-6; the match to TRBD1 covers 9 bases. CDR1 is SGHDT, CDR2 YYEEEE, per germline. V was pared by 0 bases and J by 8 bases, with 3 bases of the junction left unmatched. The CDR3 loop spans 15 amino acids. CDR3 DNA sequence: TGTGCCAGCAGCTTGGGGGACAGGGTATATTCACCCCTCCACTTT. Its translation: CASSLGDRVYSPLHF.

V usage is TRBV27 and J usage is TRBJ2-5, with D possibly being TRBD2 (5 bases). Germline V gene sequence: CDR1 MNHEY, CDR2 SMNVEV (reference sequence). V gave up 4 bases and J gave up 2 bases, with 8 bases separating them. The CDR3 consists of 13 residues. CDR3 DNA: TGTGCCAGCAGTTCCCGGGATCAAGAGACCCAGTACTTC. Translating gives CASSSRDQETQYF.

The genes are TRBV15 and TRBJ1-3; no clear D. The V gene lost 5 bases and the J gene lost 4 bases, with 9 bases spanning the gap. This CDR3 is built from 13 residues. From germline, CDR1 is LNHNV and CDR2 YYDKDF (reference sequence). This CDR3 reads CATSPLGGNTIYF. In DNA, the CDR3 is TGTGCCACCAGCCCGTTAGGGGGAAACACCATATATTTT. Using reference TRBV15 and TRBJ1-3 for the parts outside the CDR3, the full variable domain is DAMVIQNPRYQVTQFGKPVTLSCSQTLNHNVMYWYQQKSSQAPKLLFHYYDKDFNNEADTPDNFQSRRPNTSFCFLDIRSPGLGDTAMYLCATSPLGGNTIYFGEGSWLTVV.

The rearrangement joins TRBV28 to TRBJ2-7; D might be TRBD2 (6 bases). V was trimmed by 4 bases and J by 4 bases, leaving 17 bases between them. In germline, CDR1 is MDHEN, CDR2 SYDVKM. The CDR3 has 15 amino acids. CDR3 protein: CASSSPQGGKYEQYF. The CDR3 region has the DNA TGTGCCAGCAGTTCCCCTCAGGGCGGGAAATACGAGCAGTACTTC. Filled out from reference TRBV28 and TRBJ2-7, the complete variable domain reads DVKVTQSSRYLVKRTGEKVFLECVQDMDHENMFWYRQDPGLGLRLIYFSYDVKMKEKGDIPEGYSVSREKKERFSLILESASTNQTSMYLCASSSPQGGKYEQYFGPGTRLTVT.

The chain links TRBV5-1 to TRBJ1-2; D ambiguous. Germline V gene sequence: CDR1 SGHRS, CDR2 YFSETQ. Trimming pared 0 bases from V and 5 bases from J, leaving 11 bases between. The CDR3 is 14 residues long. Here the CDR3 DNA reads TGCGCCAGCAGCTTGGACAGCCCTTTTTATGGCTACACCTTC. It yields the protein CASSLDSPFYGYTF.

This clone was detected only once. The CDR3 nucleotides read TGTGCCTACCGAGCGGGGGATGAGCAGTTCTTC. Translation: CAYRAGDEQFF. The chain joins TRBV10-3 to TRBJ2-1, with TRBD2 matching 8 bases. The CDR3 covers 11 residues. The germline V gene has CDR1 ENHRY and CDR2 SYGVKD. Germline trimming cut 11 bases from V and 8 bases from J; bases unmatched to any gene: 5.

The chain links TRBV6-4 to TRBJ2-3, with 8 bases fitting TRBD1. In germline, CDR1 is MRHNA, CDR2 SNTAGT. The CDR3 is 14 residues long. V lost 4 bases and J lost 4; bases outside the gene matches: 4. CDR3 in DNA: TGTGCCAGCAGTGCGGAGACAGGGGCAGATACGCAGTATTTT. Translating gives CASSAETGADTQYF.

In its sample, this clone was seen a few times. The chain has TRBV10-1 and TRBJ2-7, with 8 positions matching TRBD1. The length of the CDR3 is 15 residues. The trim removed 6 bases at V and 0 bases at J, leaving 7 bases unmatched. Germline V gene lookup returns CDR1 WNHNN and CDR2 SYGVQD (reference sequence). CDR3 amino acids: CASSEYRGSSYEQYF. In nucleotides, the CDR3 is TGCGCCAGCAGCGAATACAGGGGGAGCTCCTACGAGCAGTACTTC.

This clone came up a few times. The V gene is TRBV2, the J gene TRBJ2-5, with D unresolved. The CDR3 has 13 residues. Between the trimmed V and J ends, which lost 7 bases and 5 bases, there was a span of 14 bases. Per germline, CDR1 SNHLY and CDR2 FYNNEI. The CDR3 DNA reads TGTGCCAGCACTAGGTCCCCAACGGAGACCCAGTACTTC. As protein: CASTRSPTETQYF. The full variable domain, its missing parts supplied by reference TRBV2 and TRBJ2-5, is EPEVTQTPSHQVTQMGQEVILRCVPISNHLYFYWYRQILGQKVEFLVSFYNNEISEKSEIFDDQFSVERPDGSNFTLKIRSTKLEDSAMYFCASTRSPTETQYFGPGTRLLVL.

The CDR3 nucleotides are TGTGCCAGTAGCACCCCCAGGGGTTCCTACAATGAGCAGTTCTTC. Its translation is CASSTPRGSYNEQFF. The V call is TRBV19, the J call TRBJ2-1; D perhaps matches TRBD1 (6 bases). Trimming took off 6 bases at V and 1 base at J, with 13 bases between the two ends. This CDR3 has 15 amino acids. Germline CDR1 reads LNHDA; CDR2 reads SQIVND (reference sequence).

This clone was counted between two and nine times. The chain recombines TRBV10-3 with TRBJ1-5; D is unclear. The V gene lost 6 bases and the J gene lost 3 bases, with 15 bases spanning the gap. CDR3 length equals 15 residues. Germline CDR1 is ENHRY and CDR2 is SYGVKD. The CDR3 DNA follows: TGTGCCATCAGCCCAGCCCGCGGGGACAATCAGCCCCAGCATTTT. This translates into CAISPARGDNQPQHF.

The rearrangement joins TRBV5-1 to TRBJ2-1; 11 bases fit TRBD2. Germline loops: CDR1 SGHRS, CDR2 YFSETQ. This CDR3 is built from 19 residues. J gave up 8 bases and V 3 bases, and 19 bases lay outside the gene matches. The CDR3 DNA follows: TGCGCCAGCAGCTCGGGCAAGGGACTAGCGGAAAAGGGGGGCGATGAGCAGTTCTTC. Translating it yields CASSSGKGLAEKGGDEQFF.

The V call is TRBV9, the J call TRBJ2-7; unclear D gene. Germline V lookup: CDR1 SGDLS, CDR2 YYNGEE. The CDR3 runs to 14 residues. With 5 bases removed from V and 2 bases from J, the gap between germline ends came to 14 bases. CDR3 DNA sequence: TGTGCCAGCAGTCCGTCGCTCAGGACCTACGAGCAGTACTTC. Protein: CASSPSLRTYEQYF.

The rearrangement links TRBV11-2 to TRBJ2-5; D ambiguous. CDR3 length equals 15 residues. Germline V gene sequence: CDR1 SGHAT, CDR2 FQNNGV. V was clipped by 5 bases and J by 0 bases, with 13 bases between them. CDR3 amino acids: CASSHLYRYQETQYF. In nucleotides, the CDR3 is TGTGCCAGCAGCCACCTGTACCGGTACCAAGAGACCCAGTACTTC.

The chain couples TRBV6-1 to TRBJ1-3; 8 positions match TRBD1. Germline V gene sequence: CDR1 MNHNS, CDR2 SASEGT. J lost 5 bases, V lost 4 bases, and 7 bases had no gene match. This CDR3 spans 15 amino acids. In DNA, the CDR3 is TGTGCCAGCAGTGGAGGGACAGGAAGTAGAAACACCATATATTTT. Translated: CASSGGTGSRNTIYF.

The rearrangement joins TRBV7-2 to TRBJ1-3, with 8 bases identical to TRBD1. V trimming: 4 bases; J trimming: 0 bases; junction bases outside the gene matches: 5. Germline V gene sequence: CDR1 SGHTA, CDR2 FQGNSA. This CDR3 spans 16 amino acids. The CDR3 here is CASSSQTGASGNTIYF. CDR3 nucleotide sequence: TGTGCCAGCAGCTCCCAGACAGGGGCCTCTGGAAACACCATATATTTT.

The genes are TRBV5-1 and TRBJ2-3, with no clear D. CDR3 size: 13 residues. CDR1 is SGHRS and CDR2 is YFSETQ in the germline V gene. The ends were cut back, 3 bases at V and 3 bases at J, with 8 bases in the middle. CDR3 sequence: CASSSRWTDTQYF. CDR3 nucleotides: TGCGCCAGCAGCTCCCGGTGGACAGATACGCAGTATTTT. Filled out from reference TRBV5-1 and TRBJ2-3, the complete variable domain reads KAGVTQTPRYLIKTRGQQVTLSCSPISGHRSVSWYQQTPGQGLQFLFEYFSETQRNKGNFPGRFSGRQFSNSRSEMNVSTLELGDSALYLCASSSRWTDTQYFGPGTRLTVL.

The chain has TRBV5-5 and TRBJ2-7, with 8 positions matching TRBD2. CDR1 is SGHKS, CDR2 YYEKEE, per germline (reference sequence). V shed 4 bases and J 7 bases; nucleotides not matched to a gene: 10. The CDR3 consists of 14 residues. The CDR3 here is CASSPRVVAGEQYF. In DNA form, the CDR3 reads TGTGCCAGCAGCCCCCGGGTAGTAGCGGGAGAGCAGTACTTC.

The sample holds one count of this clone. The gene calls are TRBV4-1 and TRBJ2-2; D might be TRBD2 (5 bases). Germline CDR1 reads MGHRA; CDR2 reads YSYEKL. Between the trimmed V and J ends, which lost 0 bases and 3 bases, there was a span of 17 bases. This CDR3 contains 18 residues. The chain's CDR3 is CASSQDQPRGSYTGELFF. The CDR3 bases are TGCGCCAGCAGCCAAGATCAACCGCGCGGGTCTTACACCGGGGAGCTGTTTTTT.

The rearrangement uses TRBV28 and TRBJ1-2; D not resolved. Trimming pared 6 bases from V and 5 bases from J, leaving 28 bases between. Germline CDR1 and CDR2: MDHEN and SYDVKM. The CDR3 runs to 18 residues. The CDR3 sequence: CASRTRGPGRKVRYGYTF. In DNA, the CDR3 is TGTGCCAGCAGAACCAGAGGCCCCGGACGGAAGGTTAGGTATGGCTACACCTTC.

V and J are TRBV6-1 and TRBJ1-1, with TRBD1 identical over 9 bases. Germline CDR1 is MNHNS and CDR2 is SASEGT. The CDR3 loop spans 14 amino acids. V shed 5 bases and J 1 base; nucleotides not matched to a gene: 2. The CDR3 nucleotides read TGTGCCAGCAGTAAGGGACAGGGGAACACTGAAGCTTTCTTT. Residues: CASSKGQGNTEAFF.

The chain recombines TRBV27 with TRBJ2-7; 9 nucleotides agree with TRBD1. Per the germline V gene, CDR1 is MNHEY and CDR2 is SMNVEV (reference sequence). Unmatched junction bases numbered 6, after V lost 6 bases and J lost 3 bases. The CDR3 has 14 residues. The CDR3 protein is CASRGQGFFYEQYF. Here the CDR3 DNA reads TGTGCCAGCAGGGGACAGGGATTCTTCTACGAGCAGTACTTC.